The 29 T cell receptor beta chains below were found in one sample sequenced in a study of blood T cell repertoires in COVID-19. The table came from immunoSEQ multiplex PCR; TCRdb's copy has only in-frame clones and leaves some out. The sample lists approximately 75,000 clones, 82% occurring once. Material: peripheral blood. Every receptor here comes from a human donor in a cohort sampled during active COVID-19.

CDR3 sequence (DNA): TGTGCCAGCAGCCGGGACTACCCGCTGTTTTTT. The encoded protein is CASSRDYPLFF. The chain uses TRBV12-3 or TRBV12-4 and TRBJ1-4; possibly TRBD1 for D (5 bases). Between the trimmed V and J ends, which lost 6 bases and 14 bases, there was a span of 13 bases. The CDR3 extends over 11 amino acids.

The chain combines TRBV29-1 with TRBJ2-7; D might be TRBD2 (6 bases). V lost 7 bases to trimming and J lost 4 bases, with 11 bases between them. Germline CDR1 SQVTM, CDR2 ANQGSEA. The CDR3 covers 11 residues. The CDR3 region has the DNA TGCAGCGCGGACGGGGGATACGAGCAGTACTTC. Its protein is CSADGGYEQYF.

This sequence joins TRBV15 and TRBJ2-4; 11 bases fit TRBD2. The V segment lost 0 bases and the J segment 13 bases; nucleotides outside the gene matches: 8. Per germline, CDR1 LNHNV and CDR2 YYDKDF (reference sequence). The CDR3 totals 15 residues. In nucleotides, the CDR3 is TGTGCCACCAGCAGAGATCGGCTAGCGGGGGGACGGCAGTACTTC. Its translation: CATSRDRLAGGRQYF.

A few counts support this clone. The V gene is TRBV5-6, the J gene TRBJ1-2; TRBD1 matches 7 bases. Germline CDR1 SGHDT, CDR2 YYEEEE. With V trimmed by 2 bases and J by 4 bases, 8 bases remained unmatched. The CDR3 consists of 15 residues. Here the CDR3 DNA reads TGTGCCAGCAGCTTAGGATCTTCAGGGGGCTATGGCTACACCTTC. Its protein is CASSLGSSGGYGYTF.

The CDR3, as DNA: TGTGCCAGCAGCCAAGGCACAGTGAATTCACCCCTCCACTTT. This encodes CASSQGTVNSPLHF. The V gene is TRBV3-1 (or the pseudogene TRBV3-2), the J gene TRBJ1-6; D not resolved. The V end lost 1 base, the J end lost 7 bases, and 8 bases lay between the germline ends. The germline V gene encodes CDR1 LGHDT and CDR2 YNNKEL (reference sequence). The CDR3 has 14 residues.

The rearrangement joins TRBV5-8 to TRBJ2-7; D may be TRBD1 (7 bases). Per the germline V gene, CDR1 is SGHTS and CDR2 is YDEGEE. CDR3 length: 16 residues. With 5 bases removed from V and 4 bases from J, the gap between germline ends came to 22 bases. Here the CDR3 reads CASSRRGTVLTYEQYF. CDR3 DNA sequence: TGTGCCAGCAGTCGCCGGGGGACAGTTCTCACTTACGAGCAGTACTTC. Combining the CDR3 with reference TRBV5-8 and TRBJ2-7 gives the whole variable domain EAGVTQSPTHLIKTRGQQATLRCSPISGHTSVYWYQQALGLGLQFLLWYDEGEERNRGNFPPRFSGRQFPNYSSELNVNALELEDSALYLCASSRRGTVLTYEQYFGPGTRLTVT.

This rearrangement joins TRBV6-6 to TRBJ2-5; TRBD1 aligns across 7 bases. J lost 5 bases, V lost 5 bases, and 2 bases had no gene match. CDR1 and CDR2 from the germline V gene are MNHNY and SVGAGI (reference sequence). The CDR3 sequence is 12 residues long. The CDR3 bases are TGTGCCAGCAGTGGGACAGCCGAGACCCAGTACTTC. It encodes CASSGTAETQYF.

The V call is TRBV10-3, the J call TRBJ2-7; TRBD1 matches at 7 bases. This CDR3 comprises 16 residues. Germline V gene lookup returns CDR1 ENHRY and CDR2 SYGVKD. V lost 3 bases to trimming and J lost 9 bases; unmatched junction nucleotides: 17. The DNA for the CDR3 is TGTGCCATCAGTGAAGGGGTTGGGACAGCTCCTACGAGGCAGTACTTC. It encodes CAISEGVGTAPTRQYF.

V is TRBV11-2 and J is TRBJ1-3; possible D gene TRBD1, 6 bases. The CDR3 is made up of 18 amino acids. Looked up from germline, CDR1 is SGHAT and CDR2 is FQNNGV. Trimming shortened V by 2 bases and J by 0 bases, and 17 bases separated the two germline ends. Here the CDR3 DNA reads TGTGCCAGCAGCTTAAGTGGTTTTGGCAGGGGCTCTGGAAACACCATATATTTT. This sequence encodes CASSLSGFGRGSGNTIYF. The full variable domain, with the rest looked up from reference TRBV11-2 and TRBJ1-3, is EAGVAQSPRYKIIEKRQSVAFWCNPISGHATLYWYQQILGQGPKLLIQFQNNGVVDDSQLPKDRFSAERLKGVDSTLKIQPAKLEDSAVYLCASSLSGFGRGSGNTIYFGEGSWLTVV.

This clone has only a few counts. The rearrangement links TRBV5-6 to TRBJ2-1, with D tentatively TRBD2 (6 bases). Trimming took off 4 bases at V and 8 bases at J, with 16 bases between the two ends. The CDR3 runs to 14 residues. CDR1 SGHDT and CDR2 YYEEEE come from the germline V gene. CDR3 loop: CASSLVGGRDEQFF. The CDR3 DNA is TGTGCCAGCAGCCTAGTGGGGGGTAGGGATGAGCAGTTCTTC.

V usage is TRBV9 and J usage is TRBJ2-7; TRBD2 aligns across 10 bases. Losses at the gene ends were 4 bases for V and 6 bases for J; bases not matched to a gene: 10. Germline values: CDR1 SGDLS, CDR2 YYNGEE. The CDR3 covers 15 residues. The CDR3 sequence is CASSFESGGAVEQYF. The DNA of the CDR3 is TGTGCCAGCAGCTTCGAAAGCGGGGGGGCCGTCGAGCAGTACTTC.

Remarks on this clone: Sequence at one end of the junction differs from germline and may be a read error. V is TRBV7-7 and J is TRBJ1-2; D unclear. CDR1 and CDR2 (germline): SSHAT, FNYEAQ (reference sequence). The CDR3 is 15 residues long. The CDR3 sequence: CASSPLQITNYGYTF. CDR3 DNA: TGTGCTAGCAGCCCTCTACAGATCACTAACTATGGCTACACCTTC.

The V call is TRBV6-5, the J call TRBJ1-5; 8 bases are a match to TRBD1. J gave up 5 bases and V 4 bases, and 7 bases lay outside the gene matches. Looked up from germline, CDR1 is MNHEY and CDR2 is SVGAGI. The CDR3 has 15 residues. The CDR3 here is CASSSMTGAYQPQHF. Here the CDR3 DNA reads TGTGCCAGCAGTTCCATGACAGGGGCGTATCAGCCCCAGCATTTT.

The V call is TRBV5-5, the J call TRBJ1-4; possible D gene TRBD1, 5 bases. Germline V gene sequence: CDR1 SGHKS, CDR2 YYEKEE (reference sequence). CDR3 length equals 16 residues. V shed 2 bases and J shed 8 bases, with 19 bases lying between them. CDR3 nucleotides: TGTGCCAGCAGCTTAAACTCAGGGTTTCATCGAGAAAAACTGTTTTTT. Amino acids: CASSLNSGFHREKLFF.

This chain connects TRBV6-5 to TRBJ2-6; perhaps TRBD1 as D (6 bases). The CDR3 is 14 residues long. Germline assignment: CDR1 MNHEY and CDR2 SVGAGI. V was clipped by 6 bases and J by 1 base, with 7 bases between them. The CDR3 nucleotides are TGTGCCAGCAGGAGGGGGTCTGGGGCCAACGTCCTGACTTTC. It codes for CASRRGSGANVLTF.

This chain uses TRBV29-1 with TRBJ1-1; D not certain. In germline, CDR1 is SQVTM, CDR2 ANQGSEA. This CDR3 comprises 12 residues. Trimming removed 7 bases from V and 1 base from J, with 10 bases in between. CDR3 amino acids: CSGRHRNTEAFF. The CDR3 region has the DNA TGCAGCGGTAGACACCGGAACACTGAAGCTTTCTTT.

The chain combines TRBV6-5 with TRBJ2-3, with D possibly TRBD2 on 6 matching bases. CDR1 MNHEY and CDR2 SVGAGI come from the germline V gene. This CDR3 is 13 amino acids long. The V end was cut by 7 bases, the J end by 7 bases, with 15 bases between. The DNA for the CDR3 is TGTGCCAGCACACTCCGGGGGTTGAATACGCAGTATTTT. Amino acids: CASTLRGLNTQYF.

The rearrangement uses TRBV5-8 and TRBJ1-1; D gene ambiguous. Germline CDR1 is SGHTS and CDR2 is YDEGEE. CDR3 length equals 12 residues. V lost 7 bases, J lost 4 bases, and 11 bases lay in between. CDR3 in DNA: TGTGCCAGCGGGTGGAGCATCACTGAAGCTTTCTTT. This gives the protein CASGWSITEAFF.

The chain has TRBV5-3 and TRBJ1-4, with TRBD1 identical over 10 bases. TRBV5-3 is noted as an ORF with a role that remains uncertain. Trimming cost V 2 bases and J 12 bases; bases outside gene matches: 16. CDR3 length: 17 amino acids. As DNA, the CDR3 is TGTGCCAGAAGCTTCGTTACCGGGACAGGGGACTACGTTGAACTGTTTTTT. Encoded protein: CARSFVTGTGDYVELFF.

This rearrangement joins TRBV6-5 to TRBJ1-1; TRBD1 aligns across 9 bases. Germline CDR1 and CDR2: MNHEY and SVGAGI. The CDR3 is 13 amino acids. Trimming cost V 6 bases and J 1 base; bases outside gene matches: 0. In nucleotides, the CDR3 is TGTGCCAGCAGGACAGGGGGGAACACTGAAGCTTTCTTT. This sequence encodes CASRTGGNTEAFF.

The rearrangement links TRBV9 to TRBJ2-7, with TRBD2 matching over 7 bases. V was pared by 0 bases and J by 3 bases, with 3 bases of the junction left unmatched. The germline gives CDR1 SGDLS, CDR2 YYNGEE. The CDR3 contains 14 residues. CDR3 DNA sequence: TGTGCCAGCAGCGTAGGGGGGGAGGGCTACGAGCAGTACTTC. It specifies CASSVGGEGYEQYF. Supplemented by reference TRBV9 and TRBJ2-7, the full variable domain reads DSGVTQTPKHLITATGQRVTLRCSPRSGDLSVYWYQQSLDQGLQFLIQYYNGEERAKGNILERFSAQQFPDLHSELNLSSLELGDSALYFCASSVGGEGYEQYFGPGTRLTVT.

V is TRBV18 and J is TRBJ1-1; tentatively, D is TRBD1 (5 bases). CDR3 size: 13 residues. From germline, CDR1 is KGHSH and CDR2 LQKENI. V was pared by 1 base and J by 10 bases, with 13 bases between. The CDR3 protein is CASSPREGAVAFF. The CDR3 region has the DNA TGTGCCAGCTCACCACGGGAAGGGGCTGTAGCTTTCTTT.

V and J are TRBV7-9 and TRBJ1-6; D is undetermined. There are 15 residues in the CDR3. V dropped 1 base and J dropped 10 bases, with 14 bases sitting between them. Germline CDR1 and CDR2: SEHNR and FQNEAQ (reference sequence). This CDR3 is CASSLDPGMNSPLHF. DNA for the CDR3: TGTGCCAGCAGCTTAGACCCGGGTATGAACTCACCCCTCCACTTT.

This clone occurred once. The chain couples TRBV5-8 to TRBJ1-1; D is uncertain. V lost 0 bases and J lost 0, with 6 bases in between. Germline V CDR1 and CDR2: SGHTS, YDEGEE. The CDR3 is made up of 14 amino acids. The CDR3 DNA reads as TGTGCCAGCAGCTTGGTCGGGTTGAACACTGAAGCTTTCTTT. Residues: CASSLVGLNTEAFF.

This chain joins TRBV11-2 and TRBJ2-7; no clear D. CDR3 size: 12 residues. CDR1 SGHAT and CDR2 FQNNGV come from the germline V gene. Trimming pared 0 bases from V and 3 bases from J, leaving 3 bases between. The CDR3 DNA follows: TGTGCCAGCAGCTTAGACGGCTACGAGCAGTACTTC. Encoded protein: CASSLDGYEQYF.

This clone has only a few counts. The chain joins TRBV2 to TRBJ2-7, with 10 bases that match TRBD1. The CDR3 runs to 12 residues. CDR1 is SNHLY, CDR2 FYNNEI, per germline. With 6 bases clipped from V and 7 bases from J, the junction kept 3 bases outside the gene matches. CDR3 bases: TGTGCCAGCAGGACAGGGGGCTGGGAGCAGTACTTC. Translated: CASRTGGWEQYF.

In this sample, this clone turned up a few times. The chain joins TRBV2 to TRBJ2-7; D is perhaps TRBD1 (5 bases). This CDR3 region has 12 residues. Germline V gene sequence: CDR1 SNHLY, CDR2 FYNNEI. V was pared by 8 bases and J by 3 bases, with 11 bases between. The CDR3 nucleotides are TGTGCCAGCCGCAGGGCCCTCTACGAGCAGTACTTC. This codes for CASRRALYEQYF.

The chain joins TRBV2 to TRBJ2-5; TRBD1 matches 10 bases. The junction had 6 bases not matched to a gene; V was cut back by 4 bases and J by 4 bases. The CDR3 sequence is 15 residues long. Germline V gives CDR1 SNHLY, CDR2 FYNNEI. CDR3: CASSGGTGVRETQYF. In nucleotides, the CDR3 is TGTGCCAGCAGTGGGGGGACAGGGGTGAGAGAGACCCAGTACTTC.

The chain couples TRBV3-1 (or the pseudogene TRBV3-2) to TRBJ1-1; D gene uncertain. From germline, CDR1 is LGHDT and CDR2 YNNKEL (reference sequence). V lost 0 bases, J lost 2 bases, and 7 bases lay in between. The CDR3 spans 14 residues. The CDR3 spells CASSQEYSNTEAFF. CDR3 bases: TGTGCCAGCAGCCAAGAGTACAGCAACACTGAAGCTTTCTTT.